The 6 T cell receptor beta chains below were found in one sample sequenced in a study of type 1 regulatory T cells listed by TCRdb under 2021. Sequencing was carried out with an Illumina MiSeq. The raw public data were reprocessed by TCRdb itself: fastp quality trimming at Q25, MiXCR clonotype calling, in-frame beta chains only. Rows with one shared CDR3 protein collapse into an entry with the most common genes and DNA. The sample records some 90,000 distinct CDR3 sequences, roughly 31% of which are singletons. The top ten hold 2% to 2.5% of the sample. Sequenced material: CD4+ T cells, either the whole sample or a sorted fraction (not recorded which). The origin of the receptors is a human donor in good health.

The rearrangement joins TRBV20-1 to TRBJ2-7, with a possible D match to TRBD2 (6 bases). V was pared by 5 bases and J by 2 bases, with 16 bases between. The CDR3 loop spans 14 amino acids. The germline CDR1 and CDR2 sequences are DFQATT and SNEGSKA (reference sequence). CDR3 DNA: TGCAGTGCTGAGCGGGCCCCTCTGACCTACGAGCAGTACTTC. This sequence encodes CSAERAPLTYEQYF.

This clonotype was seen more than once but under ten times. V gene TRBV5-1 combines with J gene TRBJ2-7, with 13 nucleotides matching TRBD2. The V gene end was trimmed by 4 bases and the J gene end by 4 bases; junction bases not matched to a gene: 8. Germline V gene sequence: CDR1 SGHRS, CDR2 YFSETQ. CDR3 length: 16 residues. The CDR3 region is CASSPGTSGATYEQYF. Written as DNA, the CDR3 is TGCGCCAGCAGCCCGGGGACTAGCGGGGCTACGTACGAGCAGTACTTC.

The chain recombines TRBV7-8 with TRBJ2-5, with 11 bases lining up with TRBD2. The V segment lost 4 bases and the J segment 3 bases; nucleotides outside the gene matches: 7. CDR3 length: 16 amino acids. Germline lookup yields CDR1 SGHVS and CDR2 FQNEAQ. The DNA for the CDR3 is TGTGCCAGCAGCTCACTAGCGGGAGTTGAAGAAGAGACCCAGTACTTC. Residues: CASSSLAGVEEETQYF.

The sample holds a few counts of this clonotype. The rearrangement joins TRBV25-1 to TRBJ2-1; 7 nucleotides line up with TRBD2. CDR1 is MGHDK and CDR2 is SYGVNS in the germline V gene. The CDR3 sequence is 14 residues long. J was trimmed by 4 bases and V by 4 bases; bases with no gene match: 4. The CDR3 region is CASSVGGGYNEQFF. The CDR3 DNA reads as TGTGCCAGCAGTGTGGGGGGAGGGTACAATGAGCAGTTCTTC.

This clonotype was counted between two and nine times. The rearrangement joins TRBV14 to TRBJ2-3; the D gene is possibly TRBD2 (6 bases). CDR3 length: 16 amino acids. Germline V gene data show CDR1 as SGHDN and CDR2 as FVKESK. V was pared by 1 base and J by 0 bases, with 11 bases between. For the CDR3, the DNA is TGTGCCAGCAGCCAAGGGCTAGCGCCCAGCACAGATACGCAGTATTTT. Protein: CASSQGLAPSTDTQYF.

This clonotype was picked up a small number of times. In DNA form, the CDR3 reads TGTGCCAGCAGCCGGGAGCCCCAGAGCTATGGCTACACCTTC. Encoded protein: CASSREPQSYGYTF. The rearrangement links TRBV7-2 to TRBJ1-2; D uncertain. Germline V gene sequence: CDR1 SGHTA, CDR2 FQGNSA. The CDR3 sequence is 14 residues long. Trimming cost V 5 bases and J 4 bases, with 14 bases left between them.